The 5 T cell receptor beta chains presented below share a single source sample, sequenced in a study of identical twins. TCRdb reanalysed the 5' RACE reads using MiXCR and keeps one entry per CDR3 protein. The table shows 1.5 million to 2 million distinct CDR3 sequences, with roughly a third occurring only once. Material: cord blood. These receptors all come from a newborn girl in good health.

This clonotype was detected only a few times. The chain joins TRBV2 to TRBJ2-5; D remains unclear. The germline CDR1 and CDR2 sequences are SNHLY and FYNNEI. The CDR3 spans 14 residues. V lost 7 bases to trimming and J lost 4 bases, with 16 bases between them. The CDR3 sequence is CASKELRSVETQYF. Here the CDR3 DNA reads TGTGCCAGCAAGGAGCTTAGGAGCGTAGAGACCCAGTACTTC.

The chain combines TRBV15 with TRBJ2-1; D possibly corresponds to TRBD1 (7 bases). This CDR3 is 15 amino acids long. The V end lost 0 bases, the J end lost 8 bases, and 14 bases lay between the germline ends. Germline V gene sequence: CDR1 LNHNV, CDR2 YYDKDF (reference sequence). This CDR3 is CATSRDPQGGDEQFF. The CDR3 DNA reads TGTGCCACCAGCAGAGATCCCCAGGGGGGCGATGAGCAGTTCTTC.

V is TRBV30 and J is TRBJ1-2, with D hard to call. Between the trimmed V and J ends, which lost 0 bases and 0 bases, there was a span of 5 bases. The germline CDR1 and CDR2 sequences are GTSNPN and SVGIG (reference sequence). CDR3 length: 13 residues. The CDR3 bases are TGTGCCTGGAGTGTTCTGGCTAACTATGGCTACACCTTC. It is translated as CAWSVLANYGYTF.

Concerning this clonotype itself: One end of the junction fails to match germline, which may point to a read error. The V gene is TRBV20-1, the J gene TRBJ2-5; D perhaps matches TRBD2 (6 bases). CDR1 is DFQATT, CDR2 SNEGSKA, per germline (reference sequence). This CDR3 region has 12 residues. CDR3 DNA sequence: TGCAGTACTAGTCCGCGGGGCAATGAGCAGTACTTC. Translated, it gives CSTSPRGNEQYF.

This clonotype was seen only once. As DNA, the CDR3 is TGCAGTGCGAAGGCGGGGGGGTATAATTCACCCCTCCACTTT. It codes for CSAKAGGYNSPLHF. This sequence joins TRBV20-1 and TRBJ1-6, with D possibly being TRBD1 (5 bases). The length of the CDR3 is 14 residues. V was shortened by 6 bases and J by 4 bases, with 13 bases between the two germline ends. Germline V CDR1 and CDR2: DFQATT, SNEGSKA (reference sequence).